Listed here are 26 T cell receptor beta chains from one sample, sequenced in a study of blood T cell repertoires in COVID-19. Produced via immunoSEQ multiplex PCR; TCRdb's table is partial and in-frame only. Of hundreds of thousands of clones listed, 83% are singletons. Sequenced: peripheral blood. The receptors were gathered from a woman in her 30s with COVID-19, enrolled during active disease.

This clone was seen just once. DNA for the CDR3: TGTGCCAGCAGCCAAGCGCGAAGGGCCAGGGGGCCCCTCATTTATGGCGAGCAGTACTTC. This translates into CASSQARRARGPLIYGEQYF. V and J are TRBV14 and TRBJ2-7, with TRBD1 identical over 8 bases. V gave up 1 base and J gave up 6 bases; unmatched junction bases: 23. This CDR3 has 20 residues. Per germline, CDR1 SGHDN and CDR2 FVKESK.

The rearrangement links TRBV6-5 to TRBJ1-1; D gene uncertain. Germline loops: CDR1 MNHEY, CDR2 SVGAGI. The CDR3 consists of 14 residues. The ends were cut back, 6 bases at V and 1 base at J, with 12 bases in the middle. The CDR3 DNA is TGTGCCAGCAGCGAGGTCAAATCGAACACTGAAGCTTTCTTT. Protein: CASSEVKSNTEAFF.

This chain joins TRBV28 and TRBJ1-4; 7 positions agree with TRBD1. CDR3 size: 14 residues. Germline CDR1 MDHEN, CDR2 SYDVKM. V trimming: 5 bases; J trimming: 6 bases; junction bases outside the gene matches: 6. CDR3 sequence: CASSLDREDEKLFF. CDR3 DNA sequence: TGTGCCAGCAGTCTAGACAGGGAGGATGAAAAACTGTTTTTT.

This chain's CDR3 is CASSPRTGGGEKLFF. CDR3 DNA sequence: TGTGCCAGCTCACCAAGGACAGGGGGCGGTGAAAAACTGTTTTTT. This chain links TRBV18 with TRBJ1-4; 11 bases fit TRBD1. With V trimmed by 2 bases and J by 7 bases, 3 bases remained unmatched. Germline values: CDR1 KGHSH, CDR2 LQKENI. There are 15 residues in the CDR3.

V and J are TRBV14 and TRBJ2-1; 8 bases are shared with TRBD2. The J segment lost 8 bases and the V segment lost 0 bases, leaving 9 bases of the junction unmatched. CDR1 is SGHDN, CDR2 FVKESK, per germline. This CDR3 has 16 amino acids. The CDR3 sequence: CASSQDIAGIGDEQFF. The CDR3 DNA reads as TGTGCCAGCAGCCAAGACATAGCGGGAATCGGGGATGAGCAGTTCTTC.

This chain connects TRBV5-1 to TRBJ1-2; D is uncertain. Trimming took off 4 bases at V and 4 bases at J, with 11 bases between the two ends. The CDR3 is 13 amino acids. CDR1 is SGHRS and CDR2 is YFSETQ in the germline V gene. This CDR3 is CASSLDRIYGYTF. CDR3 sequence (DNA): TGCGCCAGCAGCCTAGATCGGATCTATGGCTACACCTTC.

This rearrangement joins TRBV5-1 to TRBJ2-1; 8 nucleotides line up with TRBD2. The CDR3 has 14 residues. V gave up 0 bases and J gave up 5 bases; unmatched junction bases: 1. Germline values: CDR1 SGHRS, CDR2 YFSETQ. CDR3 DNA sequence: TGCGCCAGCAGCTTGGGAGCGGGGGACAATGAGCAGTTCTTC. Its protein is CASSLGAGDNEQFF.

In its sample, this clone was seen once. The CDR3 loop is CASSQMFGGASNEQFF. The CDR3 DNA reads TGCGCCAGCAGCCAAATGTTCGGCGGGGCCTCCAATGAGCAGTTCTTC. V is TRBV4-3 and J is TRBJ2-1, with a tentative D call TRBD2 (6 bases). Per the germline V gene, CDR1 is LGHNA and CDR2 is YSLEER. V gave up 2 bases and J gave up 6 bases, with 17 bases separating them. This CDR3 contains 16 residues.

The chain is built from TRBV4-1 and TRBJ1-5; perhaps TRBD1 as D (6 bases). Germline CDR1 MGHRA, CDR2 YSYEKL. The CDR3 totals 15 residues. V lost 2 bases, J lost 5 bases, and 13 bases lay in between. CDR3 amino acids: CASSQSPQGHQPQHF. The CDR3 region has the DNA TGCGCCAGCAGCCAAAGTCCTCAGGGGCATCAGCCCCAGCATTTT.

The chain is built from TRBV24-1 and TRBJ1-5; possible D gene TRBD1, 6 bases. The ends were cut back, 8 bases at V and 5 bases at J, with 12 bases in the middle. CDR3 length: 13 amino acids. Germline CDR1 reads KGHDR; CDR2 reads SFDVKD. CDR3 region: CATKRGGYQPQHF. CDR3 in DNA: TGTGCCACCAAGCGGGGGGGCTATCAGCCCCAGCATTTT.

The chain links TRBV19 to TRBJ2-1, with 7 nucleotides matching TRBD2. The CDR3 is 15 residues long. Per the germline V gene, CDR1 is LNHDA and CDR2 is SQIVND (reference sequence). Losses at the gene ends were 6 bases for V and 4 bases for J; bases not matched to a gene: 9. CDR3 nucleotides: TGTGCCAGTAGCCTAGAGCTAGCGGCATACAATGAGCAGTTCTTC. Amino acids: CASSLELAAYNEQFF. Combining the CDR3 with reference TRBV19 and TRBJ2-1 gives the whole variable domain DGGITQSPKYLFRKEGQNVTLSCEQNLNHDAMYWYRQDPGQGLRLIYYSQIVNDFQKGDIAEGYSVSREKKESFPLTVTSAQKNPTAFYLCASSLELAAYNEQFFGPGTRLTVL.

The genes are TRBV27 and TRBJ2-5; TRBD2 is a possible D gene (6 bases). Trimming left V 5 bases short and J 5 bases short, with 24 bases between. The CDR3 is 17 amino acids. Germline V lookup: CDR1 MNHEY, CDR2 SMNVEV (reference sequence). CDR3 DNA sequence: TGTGCCAGCAGTCCGGGACTCCCGTGGCGTAGGCGGGAGACCCAGTACTTC. Translating it yields CASSPGLPWRRRETQYF.

This sequence joins TRBV19 and TRBJ2-1; a possible D gene is TRBD2 (5 bases). The V end was cut by 8 bases, the J end by 7 bases, with 15 bases between. The CDR3 is made up of 13 amino acids. Germline V gene lookup returns CDR1 LNHDA and CDR2 SQIVND (reference sequence). In DNA, the CDR3 is TGTGCCAGTTCGGGGTTACTTTGGAATGAGCAGTTCTTC. It translates to CASSGLLWNEQFF.

This clone appeared a single time. The J gene is TRBJ1-3, the V gene TRBV3-1 (or the pseudogene TRBV3-2); D unclear. The germline V gene has CDR1 LGHDT and CDR2 YNNKEL (reference sequence). This CDR3 comprises 14 residues. V lost 1 base and J lost 0, with 4 bases in between. The CDR3 coding sequence is TGTGCCAGCAGCCAAGCTCGCTCTGGAAACACCATATATTTT. Amino acids: CASSQARSGNTIYF.

V gene TRBV15 combines with J gene TRBJ1-6; the D is unclear. Trimming took off 0 bases at V and 5 bases at J, with 8 bases between the two ends. The CDR3 runs to 15 residues. The germline V gene has CDR1 LNHNV and CDR2 YYDKDF (reference sequence). CDR3 DNA: TGTGCCACCAGCAGAGATTTGGCAGATAATTCACCCCTCCACTTT. Its protein product is CATSRDLADNSPLHF. Combining the CDR3 with reference TRBV15 and TRBJ1-6 gives the whole variable domain DAMVIQNPRYQVTQFGKPVTLSCSQTLNHNVMYWYQQKSSQAPKLLFHYYDKDFNNEADTPDNFQSRRPNTSFCFLDIRSPGLGDTAMYLCATSRDLADNSPLHFGNGTRLTVT.

The gene calls are TRBV10-3 and TRBJ2-1, with 7 bases that match TRBD1. The CDR3 contains 13 residues. Germline trimming cut 4 bases from V and 12 bases from J; bases unmatched to any gene: 9. Germline loops: CDR1 ENHRY, CDR2 SYGVKD. DNA for the CDR3: TGTGCCATCAGTGGGGGACAGTTCGAACGGCAGTTCTTC. It specifies CAISGGQFERQFF.

This sequence joins TRBV28 and TRBJ2-2; TRBD2 aligns across 7 bases. Germline CDR1 and CDR2: MDHEN and SYDVKM. Trimming took 7 bases from V and 4 from J; bases not matched to a gene: 9. The CDR3 has 15 residues. The DNA of the CDR3 is TGTGCCAGCAATAGTCGATCTAGCGGCACCGGGGAGCTGTTTTTT. Its protein is CASNSRSSGTGELFF.

The V gene is TRBV6-4, the J gene TRBJ1-5; D remains unclear. This CDR3 is built from 13 residues. The germline gives CDR1 MRHNA, CDR2 SNTAGT. V was shortened by 6 bases and J by 7 bases, with 13 bases between the two germline ends. The DNA for the CDR3 is TGTGCCAGCAGCCTAGACGGGAACCAGCCCCAGCATTTT. Protein sequence: CASSLDGNQPQHF.

The chain joins TRBV25-1 to TRBJ2-3, with D possibly TRBD2 on 6 matching bases. Between the trimmed V and J ends, which lost 1 base and 0 bases, there was a span of 8 bases. Germline CDR1 is MGHDK and CDR2 is SYGVNS. The CDR3 extends over 15 amino acids. The CDR3 DNA reads TGTGCCAGCAGTGAATGGGAGGATAGCACAGATACGCAGTATTTT. It translates to CASSEWEDSTDTQYF.

The CDR3 nucleotides are TGTGCCAGCAACCTAAACGGACATCAAGGGGGATCACCCCTCCACTTT. This translates into CASNLNGHQGGSPLHF. The V gene is TRBV9, the J gene TRBJ1-6, with a possible D match to TRBD1 (6 bases). Germline CDR1 SGDLS, CDR2 YYNGEE. Trimming removed 6 bases at V and 10 bases at J, with 23 bases between. The CDR3 is 16 residues long. The whole variable domain, filled in from reference TRBV9 and TRBJ1-6, reads DSGVTQTPKHLITATGQRVTLRCSPRSGDLSVYWYQQSLDQGLQFLIQYYNGEERAKGNILERFSAQQFPDLHSELNLSSLELGDSALYFCASNLNGHQGGSPLHFGNGTRLTVT.

The chain links TRBV5-4 to TRBJ2-3, with D perhaps matching TRBD2 (5 bases). CDR1 and CDR2 from the germline V gene are SGHNT and YYREEE (reference sequence). The CDR3 has 14 residues. The V end lost 3 bases, the J end lost 6 bases, and 14 bases lay between the germline ends. The CDR3 protein is CASSSDAGDDTQYF. The CDR3, as DNA: TGTGCCAGCAGCTCCGATGCCGGGGATGATACGCAGTATTTT.

The chain employs TRBV6-2 or TRBV6-3 and TRBJ1-2; TRBD1 matches 7 bases. CDR1 MNHEY and CDR2 SVGEGT come from the germline V gene. V lost 4 bases and J lost 4; bases outside the gene matches: 3. This CDR3 has 13 residues. CDR3 nucleotides: TGTGCCAGCAGTTCAGGGGGGAGCTATGGCTACACCTTC. It codes for CASSSGGSYGYTF.

The chain is built from TRBV28 and TRBJ1-4; a weak D match, TRBD1 (5 bases). V gave up 5 bases and J gave up 4 bases, with 14 bases separating them. The CDR3 runs to 15 residues. Germline V gene lookup returns CDR1 MDHEN and CDR2 SYDVKM. The CDR3 bases are TGTGCCAGCAGTCCCTTCCGGGGGGGTAATGAAAAACTGTTTTTT. Its protein product is CASSPFRGGNEKLFF.

The chain combines TRBV5-1 with TRBJ1-2; 8 nucleotides align to TRBD1. V dropped 4 bases and J dropped 3; count of bases not matched to a gene: 11. The length of the CDR3 is 16 residues. The V gene's germline CDR1 is SGHRS and CDR2 YFSETQ. Written as DNA, the CDR3 is TGCGCCAGCAGCGGATGGAGGGGGGGACAGGACTATGGCTACACCTTC. Protein: CASSGWRGGQDYGYTF.

The chain combines TRBV30 with TRBJ1-2, with 8 bases that match TRBD1. This CDR3 has 14 amino acids. Germline values: CDR1 GTSNPN, CDR2 SVGIG (reference sequence). The V gene end was trimmed by 0 bases and the J gene end by 7 bases; junction bases not matched to a gene: 7. The CDR3, as DNA: TGTGCCTGGAGTGTACCCGACAGGGGAGGTGGCTACACCTTC. Translation gives CAWSVPDRGGGYTF.

Comments on this clone: This sample also contains other DNA sequences that code for the same CDR3. J is TRBJ1-5 and V is TRBV15; D unresolved. The CDR3 spans 14 residues. CDR1 and CDR2 from the germline V gene are LNHNV and YYDKDF (reference sequence). V lost 3 bases and J lost 1, with 7 bases in between. The CDR3 spells CATSRGGSNQPQHF. The CDR3 DNA sequence: TGTGCCACCAGCAGGGGCGGGAGCAATCAGCCCCAGCATTTT.